This T cell receptor (beta chain) was captured in a study of CD8+CD57+ T cells in acquired aplastic anemia. Patients chosen for sequencing had CD8+CD57+ cells that had expanded, as shown by flow cytometry. Among the patients, all had severe acquired aplastic anemia. Investigators profiled TCR beta VDJ and CDR3 from genomic DNA template. One entry per CDR3 protein results from TCRdb running MiXCR on the reads. The data hold roughly 250,000 distinct CDR3 sequences, with roughly 82% observed a single time. Germline CDR1 and CDR2: SEHNR and FQNEAQ (reference sequence). The CDR3 is made up of 15 amino acids. V was cut by 3 bases and J by 11 bases, with 22 bases left in between.

The sequenced material came from sorted CD4+, CD8+, or CD8+CD57+ T cells (not recorded which) from PBMCs. The V call is TRBV7-9, the J call TRBJ1-1; D perhaps matches TRBD1 (5 bases). This clonotype was sampled from a human donor with aplastic anemia. The CDR3: CASSLDLLGTFYAFF. The CDR3 nucleotides are TGTGCCAGCAGCTTGGATCTGCTAGGGACTTTCTATGCTTTCTTT.